This T cell receptor (beta chain) was sequenced during a study of shared clonotypes between healthy human individuals. Whole-study results and caveats: Depth was large, yet rarefaction showed that sorted-subset sequencing was incomplete.

The CDR3 has 17 residues. CDR1 and CDR2 from the germline V gene are SGHRS and YFSETQ. V was clipped by 2 bases and J by 5 bases; unmatched bases: 8. Notes on this clone: Antigen specificity is unknown.

Template for every sorted-subset replicate PCR totaled about 200 ng DNA, 25,000 to 30,000 T cell genomes. Sequenced by immunoSEQ multiplex PCR; TCRdb stores in-frame clones only, minus some. The sample has hundreds of thousands of clones, 85% to 95% seen once; the top ten hold approximately 25%. The naive CD8 population came from CD45RO-negative cells selected for CCR7, without terminally differentiated effector memory CD45RA+ cells. Sequences were obtained from naive CD8+ T cells sorted from blood. The receptor was isolated from a man aged 25-40 years in good health. The genes are TRBV5-1 and TRBJ2-1; 12 bases align to TRBD1. CDR3 protein: CASSFSGTGGAHNEQFF. CDR3 DNA sequence: TGCGCCAGCAGCTTCTCCGGGACAGGGGGCGCCCACAATGAGCAGTTCTTC. Full variable domain (missing parts from reference TRBV5-1 and TRBJ2-1): KAGVTQTPRYLIKTRGQQVTLSCSPISGHRSVSWYQQTPGQGLQFLFEYFSETQRNKGNFPGRFSGRQFSNSRSEMNVSTLELGDSALYLCASSFSGTGGAHNEQFFGPGTRLTVL.